The T cell receptor (beta chain) described here comes from a study of beta chain features in type 1 diabetes. Turning to the study itself: Cell yields, gender and age were similar in healthy donors and patients. Study-level results: All four CD4+ subsets of Type 1 diabetes patients contained TCRB CDR3s that were moderately but significantly shorter. There was no resolution here of whether HLA type influences TCRB rearrangement. Insertions were fewer and deletions more numerous at VDJ junctions in type 1 diabetes patients.

This CDR3 region has 14 residues. V was shortened by 4 bases and J by 1 base, with 9 bases between the two germline ends. CDR1 is LGHNA, CDR2 YSLEER, per germline. Expressed TCRB transcripts were sequenced because the entire RNA isolate underwent reverse transcription. The repertoire was sequenced with immunoSEQ multiplex PCR; TCRdb's copy has only in-frame clones and lacks some. The profile shows approximately 600,000 clones, over 10% of them singletons. A word on this clone: Its target is unknown.

The chain uses TRBV4-3 and TRBJ2-3; D may correspond to TRBD1 or TRBD2 (5 bases each). Sequencing input: naive CD4+ T cells from blood. This receptor was taken from a man aged 25 to 45 with type 1 diabetes. For the CDR3, the DNA is TGCGCCAGCAGCCTATGGGACGGCACAGATACGCAGTATTTT. This sequence encodes CASSLWDGTDTQYF.